The rows below give T cell receptor beta chains drawn from one sample of a study of blood T cell repertoires in COVID-19. Clones were read by immunoSEQ multiplex PCR, and TCRdb kept only the in-frame ones, dropping some. The repertoire consists of about 42,000 clones, with more than 85% occurring once and the leading ten covering 5% to 6%. The sample comprised peripheral blood. The origin of the receptors is a human donor in a cohort sampled during active COVID-19. The conserved cysteine and the conserved F or W are not part of the CDR3 here. Fields, in order: V gene, J gene, CDR3 protein.

V gene: TRBV7-9; J gene: TRBJ1-5; CDR3 protein: ASQTADSNQPQH
V gene: TRBV6-2/TRBV6-3; J gene: TRBJ1-3; CDR3 protein: ASSIFGSASGNTIY
V gene: TRBV18; J gene: TRBJ2-2; CDR3 protein: ASQGPGGTGELF
V gene: TRBV27; J gene: TRBJ2-7; CDR3 protein: ASSLIQGFDEQY
V gene: TRBV7-2; J gene: TRBJ1-2; CDR3 protein: ASSLASGAAGGYT
V gene: TRBV3-1/TRBV3-2; J gene: TRBJ2-1; CDR3 protein: ASSALAGGLYNEQF
V gene: TRBV7-3; J gene: TRBJ2-2; CDR3 protein: ASSLRGQNTGELF
V gene: TRBV30; J gene: TRBJ2-7; CDR3 protein: AWSLTSSSYEQY
V gene: TRBV18; J gene: TRBJ1-1; CDR3 protein: ASSPPVGGTEAF
V gene: TRBV19; J gene: TRBJ1-1; CDR3 protein: ASNRGTEAF
V gene: TRBV5-6; J gene: TRBJ2-5; CDR3 protein: ASSLGLQETQY
V gene: TRBV30; J gene: TRBJ2-2; CDR3 protein: AWNLALNTGELF
V gene: TRBV29-1; J gene: TRBJ2-5; CDR3 protein: TGTTREETQY
V gene: TRBV5-6; J gene: TRBJ2-1; CDR3 protein: ASSLQGYNEQF
V gene: TRBV19; J gene: TRBJ2-1; CDR3 protein: ASSLYNEQF
V gene: TRBV25-1; J gene: TRBJ2-5; CDR3 protein: ASSGGWGLTREETQY
V gene: TRBV2; J gene: TRBJ2-1; CDR3 protein: ASSEELGRNEQF
V gene: TRBV19; J gene: TRBJ1-2; CDR3 protein: ATRGPYGYT
V gene: TRBV7-9; J gene: TRBJ1-5; CDR3 protein: ASSPDSYQPQH
V gene: TRBV7-9; J gene: TRBJ2-5; CDR3 protein: ASSLDGLAGETQY
V gene: TRBV4-3; J gene: TRBJ2-4; CDR3 protein: ASSQDTGYIIQY
V gene: TRBV4-1; J gene: TRBJ1-1; CDR3 protein: ASSQAWGLGTEAF
V gene: TRBV5-6; J gene: TRBJ2-2; CDR3 protein: ASSLGTGVTGELF
V gene: TRBV5-6; J gene: TRBJ1-3; CDR3 protein: ASSLRQGGNTIY
V gene: TRBV10-3; J gene: TRBJ2-5; CDR3 protein: AISKKPGQQETQY
V gene: TRBV7-8; J gene: TRBJ1-1; CDR3 protein: ASSTTGKGEAF
V gene: TRBV2; J gene: TRBJ1-5; CDR3 protein: ASSVGGSGQPQH
V gene: TRBV10-3; J gene: TRBJ1-1; CDR3 protein: ATGTGSLNTEAF
V gene: TRBV4-1; J gene: TRBJ2-1; CDR3 protein: ASSPGIRLADYNEQF
V gene: TRBV5-1; J gene: TRBJ2-1; CDR3 protein: ASRISYRESDEQF
V gene: TRBV4-3; J gene: TRBJ2-2; CDR3 protein: ASSQESRGGKGELF
V gene: TRBV7-8; J gene: TRBJ1-2; CDR3 protein: ASSSGLGTNYGYT
V gene: TRBV4-1; J gene: TRBJ2-7; CDR3 protein: ASSPPRVTGRDEQY
V gene: TRBV18; J gene: TRBJ2-1; CDR3 protein: ASSPPSDRGNEQF
V gene: TRBV30; J gene: TRBJ2-2; CDR3 protein: AGTGASGNTGELF
V gene: TRBV5-4; J gene: TRBJ2-2; CDR3 protein: ASSLASGGSTGELF
V gene: TRBV11-2; J gene: TRBJ2-1; CDR3 protein: ASSLLAGDEQF
V gene: TRBV5-1; J gene: TRBJ2-7; CDR3 protein: ASSLGGQGWEQY
V gene: TRBV27; J gene: TRBJ1-2; CDR3 protein: ASRFDRSPYGYT
V gene: TRBV9; J gene: TRBJ2-1; CDR3 protein: ASSVVPSGGIGSYNEQF
V gene: TRBV29-1; J gene: TRBJ2-3; CDR3 protein: SVVMASGNPSDTQY
V gene: TRBV3-1/TRBV3-2; J gene: TRBJ1-1; CDR3 protein: ASSPQAGPTEAF
V gene: TRBV3-1/TRBV3-2; J gene: TRBJ2-2; CDR3 protein: ASSQGLAGATGELF
V gene: TRBV9; J gene: TRBJ1-4; CDR3 protein: ASSVEQGWYIATNEKLF
V gene: TRBV10-1; J gene: TRBJ2-1; CDR3 protein: ASSESLAAHNEQF
V gene: TRBV11-2; J gene: TRBJ1-2; CDR3 protein: ASSSEQVGYT
V gene: TRBV2; J gene: TRBJ2-2; CDR3 protein: ASSEGSPTGELF